These 20 T cell receptor beta chains were all obtained from the same sample, sequenced in a study of CD8+CD57+ T cells in acquired aplastic anemia. Previously, flow cytometry had revealed CD8+CD57+ cell expansion in the patients chosen for sequencing. CDR3 and TCR beta VDJ profiling relied on genomic DNA as the template. TCRdb ran MiXCR on the reads and lists one entry per CDR3 protein. This table holds 200,000 to 300,000 distinct CDR3 sequences, 82% found once. The specimen was sorted CD4+, CD8+, or CD8+CD57+ T cells (not recorded which) from PBMCs. All receptors derive from a human donor with aplastic anemia.

Only one count was recorded for this clonotype. The junction shows a germline mismatch at one end, possibly a read error. The chain uses TRBV15 and TRBJ2-7, with D possibly matching TRBD1 (6 bases). CDR1 is LNHNV and CDR2 is YYDKDF in the germline V gene (reference sequence). The length of the CDR3 is 14 residues. CDR3 coding DNA: TGTGCCAGCAGCAGGGGATCCAGCGAAGACGAGCAGTACTTC. This codes for CASSRGSSEDEQYF.

V is TRBV2 and J is TRBJ1-2; a weak D match, TRBD1 (6 bases). Germline lookup yields CDR1 SNHLY and CDR2 FYNNEI. The CDR3 length is 12 residues. Trimming cost V 4 bases and J 8 bases, with 11 bases left between them. CDR3 nucleotide sequence: TGTGCCAGCAGTGCTACAGGGCAGGGCTACACCTTC. This gives the protein CASSATGQGYTF.

V usage is TRBV20-1 and J usage is TRBJ2-5; the D gene could be TRBD1 or TRBD2 (6 bases each). CDR3 length: 16 residues. V was clipped by 5 bases and J by 4 bases, with 23 bases between them. Germline assignment: CDR1 DFQATT and CDR2 SNEGSKA (reference sequence). CDR3 protein: CSAPRLPSGAGETQYF. The CDR3 DNA follows: TGCAGTGCTCCAAGACTTCCCTCGGGGGCGGGAGAGACCCAGTACTTC.

The J gene is TRBJ1-2, the V gene TRBV19; TRBD1 is a possible D gene (6 bases). The ends were cut back, 2 bases at V and 5 bases at J, with 9 bases in the middle. The CDR3 has 13 amino acids. Germline CDR1 and CDR2: LNHDA and SQIVND (reference sequence). The CDR3 loop is CASSITGNYGYTF. CDR3 coding DNA: TGTGCCAGTAGTATAACAGGGAATTATGGCTACACCTTC. Variable domain in full (rest from reference TRBV19 and TRBJ1-2): DGGITQSPKYLFRKEGQNVTLSCEQNLNHDAMYWYRQDPGQGLRLIYYSQIVNDFQKGDIAEGYSVSREKKESFPLTVTSAQKNPTAFYLCASSITGNYGYTFGSGTRLTVV.

The chain's CDR3 is CASRQGSEPQQYF. CDR3 coding DNA: TGTGCCAGCAGACAGGGTAGTGAGCCCCAGCAGTACTTC. The rearrangement links TRBV12-3 or TRBV12-4 to TRBJ2-7, with D possibly TRBD1 on 6 matching bases. The CDR3 length is 13 residues. V was shortened by 6 bases and J by 8 bases, with 17 bases between the two germline ends.

On this clonotype: A junction boundary mismatches the germline segment, possibly from a read error. The chain carries TRBV15 and TRBJ1-4; D unclear. The CDR3 is made up of 14 amino acids. Germline V gene sequence: CDR1 LNHNV, CDR2 YYDKDF (reference sequence). CDR3 in amino acids: CASSSDGGVEKLFF. The DNA for the CDR3 is TGCGCCAGCAGCTCAGACGGCGGGGTCGAAAAACTGTTTTTT.

This clonotype was found a few times. V gene TRBV7-8 combines with J gene TRBJ2-1; no firm D call. The germline V gene has CDR1 SGHVS and CDR2 FQNEAQ. This CDR3 has 16 residues. The V end was cut by 0 bases, the J end by 10 bases, with 19 bases between. CDR3 sequence reads: CASSLARGADTEEQFF. CDR3 sequence (DNA): TGTGCCAGCAGCTTAGCGAGAGGCGCGGATACGGAGGAGCAGTTCTTC.

The chain has TRBV7-8 and TRBJ1-2, with TRBD1 as a possible D gene (6 bases). This CDR3 region has 15 residues. Germline loops: CDR1 SGHVS, CDR2 FQNEAQ. Trimming removed 3 bases at V and 10 bases at J, with 21 bases between. The CDR3 region is CASSLTGGADNDYTF. DNA for the CDR3: TGTGCCAGCAGCTTGACAGGAGGCGCCGACAATGACTACACCTTC. Drawing the rest from reference TRBV7-8 and TRBJ1-2, the complete variable domain is GAGVSQSPRYKVAKRGQDVALRCDPISGHVSLFWYQQALGQGPEFLTYFQNEAQLDKSGLPSDRFFAERPEGSVSTLKIQRTQQEDSAVYLCASSLTGGADNDYTFGSGTRLTVV.

This clonotype has just one count. The genes are TRBV11-2 and TRBJ1-2; no definite D call. This CDR3 contains 15 residues. Germline V gene data show CDR1 as SGHAT and CDR2 as FQNNGV. The V end was cut by 1 base, the J end by 2 bases, with 11 bases between. The CDR3 loop reads CASSLGGAANYGYTF. The CDR3, as DNA: TGTGCCAGCAGCTTAGGTGGAGCGGCAAACTATGGCTACACCTTC.

The chain joins TRBV7-9 to TRBJ1-2, with D unresolved. Between the trimmed V and J ends, which lost 2 bases and 3 bases, there was a span of 16 bases. Germline values: CDR1 SEHNR, CDR2 FQNEAQ (reference sequence). The length of the CDR3 is 16 residues. Written as DNA, the CDR3 is TGTGCCAGCAGCTTACAAAGCAGCGGCTTGGACTATGGCTACACCTTC. This codes for CASSLQSSGLDYGYTF.

This rearrangement joins TRBV19 to TRBJ2-7; the D gene is possibly TRBD1 (5 bases). The V end lost 10 bases, the J end lost 0 bases, and 10 bases lay between the germline ends. CDR1 is LNHDA and CDR2 is SQIVND in the germline V gene (reference sequence). This CDR3 is built from 12 residues. This CDR3 reads CAIYRSSYEQYF. CDR3 sequence (DNA): TGTGCCATATACAGGAGCTCCTACGAGCAGTACTTC.

The J gene is TRBJ2-3, the V gene TRBV24-1; 7 bases line up with TRBD2. Germline CDR1 is KGHDR and CDR2 is SFDVKD. This CDR3 has 18 amino acids. The trim removed 3 bases at V and 1 base at J, leaving 12 bases unmatched. The CDR3 here is CATSDPPGGGVGTDTQYF. CDR3 DNA: TGTGCCACCAGTGATCCCCCGGGGGGAGGGGTCGGCACAGATACGCAGTATTTT.

As regards this clonotype: The conserved phenylalanine or tryptophan is not found at the CDR3 terminus, so this likely reflects a read error. It is unclear where the CDR3 begins or ends on the DNA, so no DNA is shown, and the CDR3 is as TCRdb lists it. The V and J genes are TRBV7-9 and TRBJ2-3; the table's D call, TRBD2, has no DNA check behind it. The CDR3 is made up of 13 amino acids, end residues included. Germline CDR1 reads SEHNR; CDR2 reads FQNEAQ (reference sequence). The CDR3: CASSYQRSGGSDD.

The V and J genes are TRBV9 and TRBJ2-1; TRBD1 agrees at 11 bases. The CDR3 has 15 residues. The ends lost 0 bases at V and 12 bases at J; junction bases unmatched: 8. The germline V gene has CDR1 SGDLS and CDR2 YYNGEE. The CDR3 protein is CASSVGGQGAIGQFF. Written as DNA, the CDR3 is TGTGCCAGCAGCGTAGGAGGACAGGGGGCAATTGGGCAGTTCTTC.

Of note for this clonotype: Germline and junction disagree at one end, which may indicate a read error. The chain couples TRBV7-3 to TRBJ2-5, with D possibly TRBD2 on 6 matching bases. Per germline, CDR1 SGHTA and CDR2 FQGTGA. This CDR3 has 14 residues. The CDR3 nucleotides are TGTGCCAGCAGCTTAGCGGGGTACCAAGATACCCAGTATTTC. It is translated as CASSLAGYQDTQYF.

The chain joins TRBV25-1 to TRBJ1-6; 9 nucleotides match TRBD1. The germline V gene encodes CDR1 MGHDK and CDR2 SYGVNS. The V gene end was trimmed by 2 bases and the J gene end by 7 bases; junction bases not matched to a gene: 3. The CDR3 length is 15 residues. The CDR3 DNA sequence: TGTGCCAGCAGTGAAACCGGGACAGGGAATTCACCCCTCCACTTT. Protein product: CASSETGTGNSPLHF.

The rearrangement joins TRBV20-1 to TRBJ2-1; D is possibly TRBD2 (7 bases). The V end lost 0 bases, the J end lost 9 bases, and 18 bases lay between the germline ends. CDR3 length: 15 amino acids. The germline V gene encodes CDR1 DFQATT and CDR2 SNEGSKA (reference sequence). In DNA, the CDR3 is TGCAGTGCTAGAGAGACGGCAGGGAGGGGGAGTGAGCAGTTCTTC. Residues: CSARETAGRGSEQFF.

This clonotype was found once. The gene calls are TRBV2 and TRBJ1-6; TRBD1 might be the D (6 bases). With 6 bases removed from V and 11 bases from J, the gap between germline ends came to 23 bases. This CDR3 is 16 amino acids long. Germline CDR1 reads SNHLY; CDR2 reads FYNNEI. CDR3 region: CASSLGEGGYNTPLHF. The CDR3 DNA follows: TGTGCCAGCAGCTTGGGGGAGGGGGGCTATAACACACCCCTCCACTTT.

To note about this clonotype: The junction does not match germline at one end; this may be a read error. This CDR3 reads CASSSGGGPDTQF. CDR3 nucleotide sequence: TGTGCCAGCAGCTCAGGGGGAGGCCCCGATACGCAGTTC. The chain links TRBV7-8 to TRBJ1-2, with 7 bases identical to TRBD1. The CDR3 is 13 amino acids. Germline CDR1 and CDR2: SGHVS and FQNEAQ. The whole variable domain, remainder taken from reference TRBV7-8 and TRBJ1-2, is GAGVSQSPRYKVAKRGQDVALRCDPISGHVSLFWYQQALGQGPEFLTYFQNEAQLDKSGLPSDRFFAERPEGSVSTLKIQRTQQEDSAVYLCASSSGGGPDTQFGSGTRLTVV.

Comment on this clonotype: The CDR3 does not end in the conserved phenylalanine or tryptophan, so this is likely a read error. The DNA is left out, because the CDR3 cannot be placed on it with certainty; the CDR3 is given as TCRdb lists it. The chain uses TRBV9 and TRBJ1-6. Termini included, the CDR3 measures 13 amino acids. Germline V gene lookup returns CDR1 SGDLS and CDR2 YYNGEE. The CDR3 loop is CASSVGSECPVPL.